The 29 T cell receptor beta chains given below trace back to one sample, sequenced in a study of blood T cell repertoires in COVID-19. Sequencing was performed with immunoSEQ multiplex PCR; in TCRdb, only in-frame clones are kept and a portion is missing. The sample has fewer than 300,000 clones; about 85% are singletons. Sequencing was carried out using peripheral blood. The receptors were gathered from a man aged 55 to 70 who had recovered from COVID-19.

CDR3 residues: CASSEQGAGDSPLHF. The CDR3 coding sequence is TGTGCCAGCAGCGAACAGGGGGCCGGGGATTCACCCCTCCACTTT. The chain uses TRBV9 and TRBJ1-6, with 9 positions matching TRBD1. The germline gives CDR1 SGDLS, CDR2 YYNGEE. The V gene end was trimmed by 3 bases and the J gene end by 8 bases; junction bases not matched to a gene: 6. The CDR3 sequence is 15 residues long.

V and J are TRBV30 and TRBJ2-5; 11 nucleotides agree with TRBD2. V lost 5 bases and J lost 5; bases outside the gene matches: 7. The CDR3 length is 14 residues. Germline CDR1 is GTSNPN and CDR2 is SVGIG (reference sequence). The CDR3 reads CAWGGLADAETQYF. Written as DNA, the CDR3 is TGTGCCTGGGGGGGACTAGCGGACGCGGAGACCCAGTACTTC.

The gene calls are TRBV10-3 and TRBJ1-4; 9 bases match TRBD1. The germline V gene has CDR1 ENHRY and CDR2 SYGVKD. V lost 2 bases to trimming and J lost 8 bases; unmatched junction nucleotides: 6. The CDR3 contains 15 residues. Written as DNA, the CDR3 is TGTGCCATCAGTGAGGCGGACAGGGGACTAGAAAAACTGTTTTTT. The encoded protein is CAISEADRGLEKLFF.

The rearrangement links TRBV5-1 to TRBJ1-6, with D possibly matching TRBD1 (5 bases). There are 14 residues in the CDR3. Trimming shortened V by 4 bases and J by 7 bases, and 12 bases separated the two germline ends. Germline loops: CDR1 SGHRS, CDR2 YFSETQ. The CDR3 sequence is CASSPYRGNSPLHF. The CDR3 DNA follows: TGCGCCAGCAGCCCGTACCGGGGGAATTCACCCCTCCACTTT.

The CDR3 loop is CASSLSDFSSYEQYF. The CDR3 DNA reads TGCGCCAGCAGCTTGAGTGACTTCAGCTCCTACGAGCAGTACTTC. The genes are TRBV5-1 and TRBJ2-7; D remains unclear. The CDR3 extends over 15 amino acids. Germline V gene sequence: CDR1 SGHRS, CDR2 YFSETQ. Trimming stripped 1 base from V and 0 bases from J, with 11 bases between.

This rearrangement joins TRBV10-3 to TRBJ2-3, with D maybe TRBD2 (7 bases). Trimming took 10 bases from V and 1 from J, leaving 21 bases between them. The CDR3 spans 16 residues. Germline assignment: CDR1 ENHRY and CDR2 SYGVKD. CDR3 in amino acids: CATGDVVGGRTDTQYF. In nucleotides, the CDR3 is TGTGCCACCGGAGACGTGGTGGGGGGGCGCACAGATACGCAGTATTTT.

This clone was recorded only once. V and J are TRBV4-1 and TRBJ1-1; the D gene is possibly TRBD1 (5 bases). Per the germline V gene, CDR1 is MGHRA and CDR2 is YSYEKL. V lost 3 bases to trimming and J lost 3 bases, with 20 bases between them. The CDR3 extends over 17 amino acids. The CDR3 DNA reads TGCGCCAGCAGCCATGAAGGGGCCAAGGGTCGGGACACTGAAGCTTTCTTT. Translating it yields CASSHEGAKGRDTEAFF.

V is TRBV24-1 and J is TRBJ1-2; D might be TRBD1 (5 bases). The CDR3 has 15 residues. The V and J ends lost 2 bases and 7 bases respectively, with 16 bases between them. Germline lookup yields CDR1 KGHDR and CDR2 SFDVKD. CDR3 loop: CATSDSRTGSGGYTF. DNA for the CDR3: TGTGCCACCAGTGATTCCCGAACAGGATCGGGTGGCTACACCTTC.

CDR3 residues: CATSDSGIDTQYF. The CDR3 nucleotides are TGTGCCACCAGTGATTCAGGGATTGATACGCAGTATTTT. This chain joins TRBV24-1 and TRBJ2-3; tentatively, D is TRBD1 (5 bases). Germline V lookup: CDR1 KGHDR, CDR2 SFDVKD. V was trimmed by 2 bases and J by 6 bases, leaving 8 bases between them. This CDR3 spans 13 amino acids.

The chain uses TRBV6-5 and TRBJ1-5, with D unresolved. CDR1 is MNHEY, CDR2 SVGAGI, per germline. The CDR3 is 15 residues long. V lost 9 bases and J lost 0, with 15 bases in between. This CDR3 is CASLKPLSSNQPQHF. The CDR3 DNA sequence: TGTGCCAGTCTTAAACCCCTCAGTAGCAATCAGCCCCAGCATTTT.

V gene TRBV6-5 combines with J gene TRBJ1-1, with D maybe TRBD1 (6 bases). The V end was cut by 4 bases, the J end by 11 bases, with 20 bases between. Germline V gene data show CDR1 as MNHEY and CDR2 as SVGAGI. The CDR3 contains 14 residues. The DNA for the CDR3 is TGTGCCAGCAGTTTCACAGGGATACCCTCGGCGGCTTTCTTT. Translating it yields CASSFTGIPSAAFF.

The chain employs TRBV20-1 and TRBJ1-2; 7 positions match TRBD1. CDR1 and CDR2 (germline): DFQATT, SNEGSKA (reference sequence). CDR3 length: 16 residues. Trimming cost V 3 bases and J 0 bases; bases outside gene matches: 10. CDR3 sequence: CSASRGQLSANYGYTF. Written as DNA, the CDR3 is TGCAGTGCTAGTCGGGGACAGCTATCAGCTAACTATGGCTACACCTTC.

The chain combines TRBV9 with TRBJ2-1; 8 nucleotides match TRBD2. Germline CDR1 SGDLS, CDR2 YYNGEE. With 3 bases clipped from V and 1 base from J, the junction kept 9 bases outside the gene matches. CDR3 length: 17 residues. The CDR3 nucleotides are TGTGCCAGCAGCGCACCCCGGGAGGGAGGTTCCTACAATGAGCAGTTCTTC. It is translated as CASSAPREGGSYNEQFF.

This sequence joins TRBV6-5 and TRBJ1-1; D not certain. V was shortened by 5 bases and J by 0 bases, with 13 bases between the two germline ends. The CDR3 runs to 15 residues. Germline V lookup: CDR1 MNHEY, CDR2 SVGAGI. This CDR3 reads CASSTPGSMNTEAFF. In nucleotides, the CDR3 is TGTGCCAGCAGTACCCCGGGTTCGATGAACACTGAAGCTTTCTTT.

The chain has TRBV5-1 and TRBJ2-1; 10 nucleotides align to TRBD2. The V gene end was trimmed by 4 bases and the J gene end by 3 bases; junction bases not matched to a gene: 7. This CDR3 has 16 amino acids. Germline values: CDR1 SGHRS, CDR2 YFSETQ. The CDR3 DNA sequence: TGCGCCAGCAGCGGGACCCCTAGCGGGGGCTACAATGAGCAGTTCTTC. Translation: CASSGTPSGGYNEQFF.

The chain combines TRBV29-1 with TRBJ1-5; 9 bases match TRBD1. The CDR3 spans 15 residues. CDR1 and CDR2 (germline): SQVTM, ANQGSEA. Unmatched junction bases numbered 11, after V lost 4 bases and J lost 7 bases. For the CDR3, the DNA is TGCAGCGTTGTTCTGACAGGGGGTACATGGCAGCCCCAGCATTTT. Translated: CSVVLTGGTWQPQHF.

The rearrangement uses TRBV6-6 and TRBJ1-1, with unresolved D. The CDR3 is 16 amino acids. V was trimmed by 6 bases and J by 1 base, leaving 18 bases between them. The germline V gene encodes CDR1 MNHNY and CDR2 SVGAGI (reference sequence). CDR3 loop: CASRTPAGGGNTEAFF. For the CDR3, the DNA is TGTGCCAGCAGAACCCCCGCGGGAGGTGGGAACACTGAAGCTTTCTTT.

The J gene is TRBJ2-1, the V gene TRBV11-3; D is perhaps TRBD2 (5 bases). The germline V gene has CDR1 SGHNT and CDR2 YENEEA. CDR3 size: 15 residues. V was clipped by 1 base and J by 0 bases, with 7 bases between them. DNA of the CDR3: TGTGCCAGCAGCTTAGGGAGGAGCTCCTACAATGAGCAGTTCTTC. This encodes CASSLGRSSYNEQFF.

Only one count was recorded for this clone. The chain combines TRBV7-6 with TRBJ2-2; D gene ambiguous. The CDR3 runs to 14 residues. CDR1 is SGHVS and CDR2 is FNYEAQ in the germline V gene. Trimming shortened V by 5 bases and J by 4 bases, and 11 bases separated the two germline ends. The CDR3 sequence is CASSPPPVTGELFF. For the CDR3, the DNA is TGTGCCAGCAGCCCACCCCCGGTCACCGGGGAGCTGTTTTTT.

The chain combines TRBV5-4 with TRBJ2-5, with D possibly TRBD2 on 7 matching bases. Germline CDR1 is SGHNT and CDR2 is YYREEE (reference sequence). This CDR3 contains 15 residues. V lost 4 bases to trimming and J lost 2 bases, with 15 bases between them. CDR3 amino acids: CASSTGGRGQETQYF. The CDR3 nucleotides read TGTGCCAGCAGCACCGGGGGGCGGGGTCAAGAGACCCAGTACTTC. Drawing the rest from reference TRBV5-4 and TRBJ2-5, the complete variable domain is ETGVTQSPTHLIKTRGQQVTLRCSSQSGHNTVSWYQQALGQGPQFIFQYYREEENGRGNFPPRFSGLQFPNYSSELNVNALELDDSALYLCASSTGGRGQETQYFGPGTRLLVL.

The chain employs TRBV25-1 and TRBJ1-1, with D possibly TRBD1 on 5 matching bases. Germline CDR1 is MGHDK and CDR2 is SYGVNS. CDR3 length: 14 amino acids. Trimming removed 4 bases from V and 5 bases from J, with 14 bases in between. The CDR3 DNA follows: TGTGCCAGCAGTGTTACAGGTGGGGGGACTGAAGCTTTCTTT. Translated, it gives CASSVTGGGTEAFF.

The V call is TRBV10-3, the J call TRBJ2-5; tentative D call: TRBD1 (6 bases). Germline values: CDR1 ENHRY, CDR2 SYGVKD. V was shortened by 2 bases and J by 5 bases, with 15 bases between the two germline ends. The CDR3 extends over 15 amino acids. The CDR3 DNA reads TGTGCCATCAGTGAGAGATTGGGGGCGGTGGAGACCCAGTACTTC. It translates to CAISERLGAVETQYF.

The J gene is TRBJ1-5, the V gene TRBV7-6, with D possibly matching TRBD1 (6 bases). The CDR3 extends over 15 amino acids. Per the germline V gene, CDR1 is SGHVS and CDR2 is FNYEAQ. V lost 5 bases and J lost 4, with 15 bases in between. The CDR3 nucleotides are TGTGCCAGCAGCATTCGGGCAGGGGAAAATCAGCCCCAGCATTTT. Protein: CASSIRAGENQPQHF.

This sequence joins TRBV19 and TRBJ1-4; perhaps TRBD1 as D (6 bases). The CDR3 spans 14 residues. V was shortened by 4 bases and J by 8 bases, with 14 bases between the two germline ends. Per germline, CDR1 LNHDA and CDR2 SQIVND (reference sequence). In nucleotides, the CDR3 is TGTGCCAGTAGTAGGATCGGACAGAACGAAAAACTGTTTTTT. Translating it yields CASSRIGQNEKLFF.

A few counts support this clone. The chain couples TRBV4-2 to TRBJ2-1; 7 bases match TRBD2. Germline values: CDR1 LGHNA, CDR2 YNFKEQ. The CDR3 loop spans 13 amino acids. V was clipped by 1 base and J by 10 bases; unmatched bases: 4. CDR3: CASSQAHGREQFF. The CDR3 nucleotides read TGTGCCAGCAGCCAAGCTCACGGGAGGGAGCAGTTCTTC.

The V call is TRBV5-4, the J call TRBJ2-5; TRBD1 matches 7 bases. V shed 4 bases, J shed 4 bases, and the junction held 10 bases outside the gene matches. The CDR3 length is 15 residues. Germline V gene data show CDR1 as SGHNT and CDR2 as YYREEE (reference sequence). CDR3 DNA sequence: TGTGCCAGCAGCCTTGGCCCTACAGGGGCAGAGACCCAGTACTTC. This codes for CASSLGPTGAETQYF. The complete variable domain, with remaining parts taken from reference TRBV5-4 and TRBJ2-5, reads ETGVTQSPTHLIKTRGQQVTLRCSSQSGHNTVSWYQQALGQGPQFIFQYYREEENGRGNFPPRFSGLQFPNYSSELNVNALELDDSALYLCASSLGPTGAETQYFGPGTRLLVL.

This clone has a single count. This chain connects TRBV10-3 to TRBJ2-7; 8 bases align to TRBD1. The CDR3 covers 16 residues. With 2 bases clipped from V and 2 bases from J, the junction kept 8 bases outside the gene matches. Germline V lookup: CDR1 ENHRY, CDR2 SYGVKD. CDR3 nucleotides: TGTGCCATCAGTGAGAGCGGAGGACAGGGTACCTACGAGCAGTACTTC. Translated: CAISESGGQGTYEQYF.

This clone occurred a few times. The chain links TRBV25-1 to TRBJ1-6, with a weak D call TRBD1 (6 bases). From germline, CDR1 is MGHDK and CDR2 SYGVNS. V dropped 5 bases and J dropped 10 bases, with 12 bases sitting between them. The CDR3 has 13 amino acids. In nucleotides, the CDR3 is TGTGCCAGCAGTCGGGACACGGGGTCACCCCTCCACTTT. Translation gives CASSRDTGSPLHF.

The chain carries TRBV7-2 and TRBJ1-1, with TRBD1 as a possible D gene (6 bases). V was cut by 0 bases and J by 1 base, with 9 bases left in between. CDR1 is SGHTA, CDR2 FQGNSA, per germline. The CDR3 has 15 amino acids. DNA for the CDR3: TGTGCCAGCAGCTTAGCTCTCAGGGGGAACACTGAAGCTTTCTTT. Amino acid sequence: CASSLALRGNTEAFF. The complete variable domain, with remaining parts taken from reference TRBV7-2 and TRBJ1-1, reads GAGVSQSPSNKVTEKGKDVELRCDPISGHTALYWYRQSLGQGLEFLIYFQGNSAPDKSGLPSDRFSAERTGGSVSTLTIQRTQQEDSAVYLCASSLALRGNTEAFFGQGTRLTVV.